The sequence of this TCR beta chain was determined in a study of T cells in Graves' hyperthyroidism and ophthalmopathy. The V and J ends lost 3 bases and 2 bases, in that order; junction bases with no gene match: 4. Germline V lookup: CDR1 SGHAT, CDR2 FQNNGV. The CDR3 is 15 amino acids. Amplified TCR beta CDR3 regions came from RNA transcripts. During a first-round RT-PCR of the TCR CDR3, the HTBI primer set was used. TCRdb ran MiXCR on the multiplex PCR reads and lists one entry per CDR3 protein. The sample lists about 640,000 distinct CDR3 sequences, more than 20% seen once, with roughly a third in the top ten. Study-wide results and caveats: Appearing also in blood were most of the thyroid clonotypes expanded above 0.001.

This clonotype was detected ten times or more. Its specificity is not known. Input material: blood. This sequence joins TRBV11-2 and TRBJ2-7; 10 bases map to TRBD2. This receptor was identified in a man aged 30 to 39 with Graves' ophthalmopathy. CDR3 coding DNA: TGTGCCAGCAGCTTGTCCAGCGGGAGGGCCTACGAGCAGTACTTC. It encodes CASSLSSGRAYEQYF.